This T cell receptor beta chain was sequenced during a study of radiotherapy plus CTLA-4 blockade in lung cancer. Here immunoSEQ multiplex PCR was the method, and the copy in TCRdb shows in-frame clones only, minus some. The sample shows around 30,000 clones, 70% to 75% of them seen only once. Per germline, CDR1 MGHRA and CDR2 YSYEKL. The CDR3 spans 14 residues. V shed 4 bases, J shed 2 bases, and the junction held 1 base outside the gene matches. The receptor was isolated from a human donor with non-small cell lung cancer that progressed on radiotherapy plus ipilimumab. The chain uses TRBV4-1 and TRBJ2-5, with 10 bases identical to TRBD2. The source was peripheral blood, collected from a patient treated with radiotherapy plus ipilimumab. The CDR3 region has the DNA TGCGCCAGCAGCCTAGCGGGGGGACAAGAGACCCAGTACTTC. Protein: CASSLAGGQETQYF.